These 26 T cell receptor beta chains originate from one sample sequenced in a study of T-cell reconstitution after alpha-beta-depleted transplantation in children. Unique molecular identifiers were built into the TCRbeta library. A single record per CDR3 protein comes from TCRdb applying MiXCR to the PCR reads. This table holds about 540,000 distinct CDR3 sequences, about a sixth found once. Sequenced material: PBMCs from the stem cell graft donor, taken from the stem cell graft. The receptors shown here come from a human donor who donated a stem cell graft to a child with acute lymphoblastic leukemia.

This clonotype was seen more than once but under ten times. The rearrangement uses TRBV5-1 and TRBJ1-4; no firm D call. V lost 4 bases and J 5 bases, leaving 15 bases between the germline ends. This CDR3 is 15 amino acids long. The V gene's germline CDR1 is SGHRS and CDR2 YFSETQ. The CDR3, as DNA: TGCGCCAGCAGCCCTGAGGACGGCCTGAATGAAAAACTGTTTTTT. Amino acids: CASSPEDGLNEKLFF. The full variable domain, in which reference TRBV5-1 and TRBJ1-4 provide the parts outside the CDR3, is KAGVTQTPRYLIKTRGQQVTLSCSPISGHRSVSWYQQTPGQGLQFLFEYFSETQRNKGNFPGRFSGRQFSNSRSEMNVSTLELGDSALYLCASSPEDGLNEKLFFGSGTQLSVL.

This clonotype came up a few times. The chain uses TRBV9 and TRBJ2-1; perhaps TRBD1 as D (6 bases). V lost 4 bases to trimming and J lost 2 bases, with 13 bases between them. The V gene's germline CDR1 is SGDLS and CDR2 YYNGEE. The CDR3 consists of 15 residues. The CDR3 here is CASSIQGRAYNEQFF. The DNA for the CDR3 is TGTGCCAGCAGCATACAGGGCAGGGCCTACAATGAGCAGTTCTTC.

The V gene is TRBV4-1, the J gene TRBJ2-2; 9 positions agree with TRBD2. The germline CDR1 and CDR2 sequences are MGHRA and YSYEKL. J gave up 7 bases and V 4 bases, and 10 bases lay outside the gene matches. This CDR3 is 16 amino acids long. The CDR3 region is CASSRTAGGPGGELFF. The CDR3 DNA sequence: TGCGCCAGCAGCCGTACCGCGGGAGGGCCCGGCGGGGAGCTGTTTTTT.

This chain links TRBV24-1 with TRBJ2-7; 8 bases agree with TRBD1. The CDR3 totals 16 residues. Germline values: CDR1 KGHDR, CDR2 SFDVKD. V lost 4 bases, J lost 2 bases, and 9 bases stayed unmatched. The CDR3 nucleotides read TGTGCCACCAGTGAACCACAGGGGGAGGAGGCCTACGAGCAGTACTTC. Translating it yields CATSEPQGEEAYEQYF.

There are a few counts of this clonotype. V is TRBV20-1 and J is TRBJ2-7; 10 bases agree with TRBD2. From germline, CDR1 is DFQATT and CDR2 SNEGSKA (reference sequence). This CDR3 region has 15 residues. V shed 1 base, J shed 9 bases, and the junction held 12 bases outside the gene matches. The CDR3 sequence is CSARAGTSAHGGQYF. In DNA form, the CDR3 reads TGCAGTGCTAGAGCCGGGACTAGCGCCCACGGAGGGCAGTACTTC.

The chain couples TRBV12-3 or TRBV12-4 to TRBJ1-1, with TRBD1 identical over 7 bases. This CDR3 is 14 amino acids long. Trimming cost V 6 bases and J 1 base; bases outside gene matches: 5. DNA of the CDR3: TGTGCCAGCAGCTTTTGGACAGGGAACACTGAAGCTTTCTTT. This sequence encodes CASSFWTGNTEAFF.

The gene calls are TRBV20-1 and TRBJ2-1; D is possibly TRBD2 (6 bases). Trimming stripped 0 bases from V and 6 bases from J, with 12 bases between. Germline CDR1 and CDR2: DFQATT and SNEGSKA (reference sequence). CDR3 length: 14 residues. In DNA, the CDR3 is TGCAGTGCTAGAGATGGGGCGCGGGGCAATGAGCAGTTCTTC. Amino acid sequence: CSARDGARGNEQFF.

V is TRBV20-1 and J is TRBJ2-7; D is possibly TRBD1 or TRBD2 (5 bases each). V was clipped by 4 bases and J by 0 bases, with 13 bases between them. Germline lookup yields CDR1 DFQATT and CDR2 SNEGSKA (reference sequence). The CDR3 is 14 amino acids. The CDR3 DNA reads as TGCAGTGCTAATGGTGGGACGAGCTCCTACGAGCAGTACTTC. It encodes CSANGGTSSYEQYF.

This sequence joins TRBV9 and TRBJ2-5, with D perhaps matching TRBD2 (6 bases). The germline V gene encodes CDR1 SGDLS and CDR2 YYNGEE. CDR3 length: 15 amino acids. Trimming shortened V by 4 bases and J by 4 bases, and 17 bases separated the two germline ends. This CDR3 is CASSSSGAGRETQYF. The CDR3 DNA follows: TGTGCCAGCAGCTCCAGTGGGGCCGGGAGAGAGACCCAGTACTTC.

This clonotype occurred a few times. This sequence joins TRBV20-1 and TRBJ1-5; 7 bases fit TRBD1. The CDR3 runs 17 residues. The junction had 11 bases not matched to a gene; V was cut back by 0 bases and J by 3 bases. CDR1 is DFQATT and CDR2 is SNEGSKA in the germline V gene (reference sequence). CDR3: CSARDSRTGQPNQPQHF. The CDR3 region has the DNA TGCAGTGCTAGAGATTCTCGTACGGGACAGCCCAATCAGCCCCAGCATTTT.

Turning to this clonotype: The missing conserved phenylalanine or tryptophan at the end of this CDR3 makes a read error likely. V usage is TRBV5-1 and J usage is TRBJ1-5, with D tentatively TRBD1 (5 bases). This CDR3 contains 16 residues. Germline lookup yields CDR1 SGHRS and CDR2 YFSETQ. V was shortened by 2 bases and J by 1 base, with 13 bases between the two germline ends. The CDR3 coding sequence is TGCGCCAGCAGCTTTGTAAGGGGCGAGAGCAATCAGCCCCAGCATCTT. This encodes CASSFVRGESNQPQHL.

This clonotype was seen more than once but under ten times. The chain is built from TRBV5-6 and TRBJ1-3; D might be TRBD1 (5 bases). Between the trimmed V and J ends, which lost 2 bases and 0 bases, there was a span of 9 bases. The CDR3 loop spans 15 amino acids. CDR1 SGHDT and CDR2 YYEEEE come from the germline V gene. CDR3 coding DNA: TGTGCCAGCAGCTTCGGGGCTGGCTCTGGAAACACCATATATTTT. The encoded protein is CASSFGAGSGNTIYF.

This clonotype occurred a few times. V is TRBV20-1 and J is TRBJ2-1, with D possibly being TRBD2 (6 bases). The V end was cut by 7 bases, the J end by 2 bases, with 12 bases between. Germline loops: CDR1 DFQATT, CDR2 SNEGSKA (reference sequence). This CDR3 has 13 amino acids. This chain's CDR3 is CSGGSGTYNEQFF. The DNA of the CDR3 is TGCAGTGGGGGTAGCGGTACCTACAATGAGCAGTTCTTC.

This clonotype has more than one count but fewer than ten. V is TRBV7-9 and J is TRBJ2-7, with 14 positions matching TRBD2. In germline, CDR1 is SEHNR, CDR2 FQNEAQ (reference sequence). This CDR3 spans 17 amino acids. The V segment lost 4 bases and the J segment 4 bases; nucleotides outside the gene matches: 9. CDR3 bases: TGTGCCAGCAGCTCCCCGGGACTAGCGGGAGCAGGTTACGAGCAGTACTTC. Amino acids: CASSSPGLAGAGYEQYF.

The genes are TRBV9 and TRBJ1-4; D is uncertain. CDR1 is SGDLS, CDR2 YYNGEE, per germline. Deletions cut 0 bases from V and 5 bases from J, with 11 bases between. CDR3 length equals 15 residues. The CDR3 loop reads CASSVGEFRNEKLFF. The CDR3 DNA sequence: TGTGCCAGCAGCGTAGGGGAGTTCAGGAATGAAAAACTGTTTTTT. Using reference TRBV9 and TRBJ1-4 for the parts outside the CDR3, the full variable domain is DSGVTQTPKHLITATGQRVTLRCSPRSGDLSVYWYQQSLDQGLQFLIQYYNGEERAKGNILERFSAQQFPDLHSELNLSSLELGDSALYFCASSVGEFRNEKLFFGSGTQLSVL.

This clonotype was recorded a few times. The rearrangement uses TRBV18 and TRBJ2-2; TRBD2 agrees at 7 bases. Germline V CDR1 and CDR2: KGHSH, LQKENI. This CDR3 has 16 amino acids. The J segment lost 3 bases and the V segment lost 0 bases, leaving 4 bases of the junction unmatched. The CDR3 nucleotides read TGTGCCAGCTCACCACCCTCTCGGGGGGACACCGGGGAGCTGTTTTTT. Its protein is CASSPPSRGDTGELFF.

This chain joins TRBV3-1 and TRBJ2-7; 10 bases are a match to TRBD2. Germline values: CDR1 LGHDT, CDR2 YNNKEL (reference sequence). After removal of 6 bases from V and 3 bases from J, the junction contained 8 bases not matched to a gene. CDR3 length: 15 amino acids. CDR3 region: CASSFSSGRNYEQYF. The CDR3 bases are TGTGCCAGCAGTTTCTCTAGCGGGAGAAACTACGAGCAGTACTTC.

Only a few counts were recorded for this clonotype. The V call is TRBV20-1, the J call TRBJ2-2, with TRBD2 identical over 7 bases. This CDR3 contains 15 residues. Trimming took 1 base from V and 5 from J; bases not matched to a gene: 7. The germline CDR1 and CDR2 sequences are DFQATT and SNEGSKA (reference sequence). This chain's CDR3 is CSARVGGSTTGELFF. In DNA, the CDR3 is TGCAGTGCTAGAGTCGGCGGGAGTACGACCGGGGAGCTGTTTTTT.

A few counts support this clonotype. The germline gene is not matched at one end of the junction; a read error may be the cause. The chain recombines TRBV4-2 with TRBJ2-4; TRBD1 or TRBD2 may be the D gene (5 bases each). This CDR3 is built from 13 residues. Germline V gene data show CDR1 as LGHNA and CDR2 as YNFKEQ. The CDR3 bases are TGTGCCAGCAGCCCCCTAGACCGGGGCCTGTCGCTATTC. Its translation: CASSPLDRGLSLF.

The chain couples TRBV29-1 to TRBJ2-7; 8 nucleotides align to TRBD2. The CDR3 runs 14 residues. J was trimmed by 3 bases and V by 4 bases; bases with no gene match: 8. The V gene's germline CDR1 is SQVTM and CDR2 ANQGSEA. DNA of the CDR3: TGCAGCGTTGCGAGCGGGAGAGTTATCTACGAGCAGTACTTC. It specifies CSVASGRVIYEQYF.

The CDR3 spells CSAPSLAGDGTTDTQYF. CDR3 in DNA: TGCAGTGCTCCCTCACTAGCGGGAGATGGGACTACAGATACGCAGTATTTT. The V and J genes are TRBV20-1 and TRBJ2-3; 11 bases align to TRBD2. In germline, CDR1 is DFQATT, CDR2 SNEGSKA (reference sequence). V lost 5 bases, J lost 3 bases, and 13 bases stayed unmatched. The CDR3 is 17 residues long.

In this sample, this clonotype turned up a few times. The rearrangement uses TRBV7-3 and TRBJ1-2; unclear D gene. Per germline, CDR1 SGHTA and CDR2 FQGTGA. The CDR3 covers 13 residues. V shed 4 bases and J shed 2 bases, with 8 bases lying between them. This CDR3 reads CASSYDGNYGYTF. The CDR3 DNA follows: TGTGCCAGCAGCTATGACGGGAACTATGGCTACACCTTC.

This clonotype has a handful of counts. The CDR3 DNA follows: TGCAGCGTTGAAGGCCGAACCGGGACAGGAGCCCTTTCCTACGAGCAGTACTTC. Protein product: CSVEGRTGTGALSYEQYF. The gene calls are TRBV29-1 and TRBJ2-7; 8 bases agree with TRBD1. Germline assignment: CDR1 SQVTM and CDR2 ANQGSEA. The CDR3 has 18 amino acids. The ends lost 1 base at V and 1 base at J; junction bases unmatched: 15.

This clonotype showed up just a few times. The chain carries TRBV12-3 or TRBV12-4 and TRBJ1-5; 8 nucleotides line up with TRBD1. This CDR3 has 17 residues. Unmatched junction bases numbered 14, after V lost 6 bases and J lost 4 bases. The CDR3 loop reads CASRPGPSTGGNQPQHF. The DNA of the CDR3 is TGTGCCAGCAGACCCGGTCCCTCCACAGGGGGGAATCAGCCCCAGCATTTT.

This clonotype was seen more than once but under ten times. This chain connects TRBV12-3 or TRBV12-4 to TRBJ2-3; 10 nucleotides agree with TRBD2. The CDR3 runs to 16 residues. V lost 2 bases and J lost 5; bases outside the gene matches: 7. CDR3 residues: CASSLSAGGVKDTQYF. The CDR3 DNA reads TGTGCCAGCAGTTTATCAGCGGGAGGGGTGAAAGATACGCAGTATTTT.

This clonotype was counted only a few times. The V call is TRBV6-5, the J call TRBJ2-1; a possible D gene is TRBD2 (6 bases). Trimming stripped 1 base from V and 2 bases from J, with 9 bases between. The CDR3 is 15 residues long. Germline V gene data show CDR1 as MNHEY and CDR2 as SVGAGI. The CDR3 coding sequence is TGTGCCAGCAGTTACTTGGGACTGACCTACAATGAGCAGTTCTTC. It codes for CASSYLGLTYNEQFF.